The entry that follows covers one T cell receptor (beta chain) sequence. The CDR3 is 15 amino acids. Germline V gives CDR1 MNHEY, CDR2 SVGAGI. Unmatched junction bases numbered 2, after V lost 6 bases and J lost 0 bases. The data belong to a study of blood T cell repertoires in COVID-19. Clones were sequenced by immunoSEQ multiplex PCR, and TCRdb holds only the in-frame ones, with some missing. Seen here are some 73,000 clones, about 88% observed once, and the top ten hold 5.5% to 7.5%. The source is a man older than 75 with COVID-19, enrolled during active disease. The specimen sequenced was peripheral blood. The V and J genes are TRBV6-5 and TRBJ2-6; TRBD1 matches at 7 bases. The CDR3 spells CASRTGSSGANVLTF. Here the CDR3 DNA reads TGTGCCAGCAGGACAGGGAGCTCTGGGGCCAACGTCCTGACTTTC.